This TCR beta chain was captured by sequencing in a study of OX40 agonist ivuxolimab in advanced cancers. Study in general: Mean age around 60 years, range roughly 20 to 85; 82.7% male.

The protocol was immunoSEQ multiplex PCR, while the TCRdb copy is restricted to in-frame clones and leaves out a portion. This sample has about 82,000 clones, with 85% to 90% found just once. Germline values: CDR1 LNHDA, CDR2 SQIVND (reference sequence). The CDR3 runs to 13 residues. Trimming pared 1 base from V and 3 bases from J, leaving 6 bases between. V is TRBV19 and J is TRBJ1-1, with D unresolved. Sequenced material: CD4+ or CD8+ T cells sorted from blood, taken in a trial of the OX40 agonist ivuxolimab. The clonotype comes from an adult with an advanced solid tumor such as melanoma, head and neck, liver or kidney cancer. In DNA form, the CDR3 reads TGTGCCAGTAGTATAGTACCCGACACTGAAGCTTTCTTT. Translating gives CASSIVPDTEAFF.